Listed here is a single TCR beta chain. This specimen comes from a study of blood T cell repertoires in COVID-19. This CDR3 contains 15 residues. V lost 2 bases and J lost 3; bases outside the gene matches: 7. Looked up from germline, CDR1 is SQVTM and CDR2 is ANQGSEA. Original data processing: How many nucleated cells were present was estimated from reference gene primer amplification. The data were produced by immunoSEQ multiplex PCR, yet TCRdb's version contains in-frame clones alone and is incomplete. The DNA gave D and trimming, while V, J and clone size come from that table. The data show a few hundred thousand clones, around 86% seen once. The age range of participants was about 18 to 90 years, with residence in about 25 US areas.

The sequenced material came from PBMCs or T cells enriched from blood (not recorded which). The chain uses TRBV29-1 and TRBJ2-7; 10 bases map to TRBD2. This TCR was sampled from a woman aged 40-49 years with acute COVID-19. In DNA form, the CDR3 reads TGCAGCGTTGAAAGGCTAGCGGGAGACGACTACGAGCAGTACTTC. This translates into CSVERLAGDDYEQYF.